The clone carrying this TCR beta chain occurred once. Its antigen is undetermined. These data originate in a study of T cell responses to AZD1222 COVID-19 vaccine. Produced via immunoSEQ multiplex PCR; TCRdb's table is partial and in-frame only. The sample has 95,000 to 110,000 clones; nearly 90% are singletons. Study-wide results and caveats: CD4 TCRs linked to vaccination spanned spike, dominating at 160-218 and 743-854. Spike-specific TCR breadth and depth grew following two AZD1222 doses. Clonal diversity may have been underestimated, and the donors were mostly white British, with more females than males. Reportedly, nearly half of unique spike TCRs recognized epitopes outside B.1.351/B.1.1.7 mutations.

The length of the CDR3 is 15 residues. Trimming took off 4 bases at V and 6 bases at J, with 17 bases between the two ends. Germline V gene sequence: CDR1 SGHNT, CDR2 YYREEE (reference sequence). The receptor was derived from an adult who received the AZD1222 COVID-19 vaccine. V gene TRBV5-4 combines with J gene TRBJ2-1; D perhaps matches TRBD1 (6 bases). Specimen: peripheral blood, collected 28 days after the second AZD1222 dose. The CDR3 nucleotides are TGTGCCAGCAGCGAACCACAGGGTTTTATCAATGAGCAGTTCTTC. It translates to CASSEPQGFINEQFF.